A single sample is the source of the 17 T cell receptor beta chains below, sequenced in a study of T cells in Graves' hyperthyroidism and ophthalmopathy. RNA transcripts yielded amplified TCR beta CDR3 regions. HTBI primers were the set used in a first-round RT-PCR of the TCR CDR3. Each CDR3 protein gets one entry after TCRdb re-called the multiplex PCR reads with MiXCR. The table includes a few hundred thousand distinct CDR3 sequences, around 18% detected once. Sequenced material: blood. The origin of the receptors is a middle-aged woman with Graves' ophthalmopathy.

This clonotype has just a few counts. A much larger clone sits a single nucleotide away, making a read error possible. J is TRBJ1-5 and V is TRBV4-2; D may be TRBD1 (5 bases). Per the germline V gene, CDR1 is LGHNA and CDR2 is YNFKEQ. V lost 1 base and J 3 bases, leaving 7 bases between the germline ends. The CDR3 has 14 residues. The CDR3 DNA sequence: TGTGCCAGCAGCCAAGCAGGGAACAATCAGCCCCAGCATTTT. It translates to CASSQAGNNQPQHF.

This clonotype has ten or more counts. The gene calls are TRBV6-5 and TRBJ2-7; D could derive from TRBD1 or TRBD2 (5 bases each). The CDR3 spans 14 residues. Germline V gives CDR1 MNHEY, CDR2 SVGAGI. Trimming removed 7 bases from V and 6 bases from J, with 19 bases in between. This CDR3 reads CASTFEGIRGEQYF. The CDR3 coding sequence is TGTGCCAGCACCTTCGAGGGGATACGGGGCGAGCAGTACTTC.

This clonotype has at least ten counts. The chain has TRBV2 and TRBJ2-7; D might be TRBD1 (6 bases). The CDR3 totals 14 residues. Germline loops: CDR1 SNHLY, CDR2 FYNNEI. V gave up 4 bases and J gave up 3 bases, with 13 bases separating them. The CDR3: CASSGFGGDYEQYF. The CDR3, as DNA: TGTGCCAGCAGTGGATTTGGGGGCGACTACGAGCAGTACTTC.

This clonotype showed up just a few times. The V call is TRBV29-1, the J call TRBJ2-7; 9 bases match TRBD1. V gave up 1 base and J gave up 4 bases; unmatched junction bases: 2. The CDR3 is made up of 13 amino acids. Germline V CDR1 and CDR2: SQVTM, ANQGSEA. The CDR3 region has the DNA TGCAGCGTTGAAGCACAGGGGGCTTACGAGCAGTACTTC. Translated: CSVEAQGAYEQYF.

This clonotype came up many times. V and J are TRBV15 and TRBJ2-7; D remains ambiguous. The germline CDR1 and CDR2 sequences are LNHNV and YYDKDF (reference sequence). V was pared by 0 bases and J by 3 bases, with 9 bases between. CDR3 length: 14 residues. CDR3 sequence (DNA): TGTGCCACCAGCAGAGATCTACGGAGCTACGAGCAGTACTTC. Amino acid sequence: CATSRDLRSYEQYF.

This clonotype was picked up many times. Here the CDR3 reads CASSLVSGQYYEQYF. CDR3 DNA: TGCGCCAGCAGCTTGGTATCTGGACAATACTACGAGCAGTACTTC. V and J are TRBV5-1 and TRBJ2-7; maybe TRBD1 (5 bases). The V end was cut by 0 bases, the J end by 3 bases, with 13 bases between. Germline assignment: CDR1 SGHRS and CDR2 YFSETQ. CDR3 length: 15 amino acids.

To note about this clonotype: This may arise from a read error, as a much more abundant clone is one base away. This chain connects TRBV20-1 to TRBJ2-7; D is uncertain. The CDR3 is 15 residues long. V was cut by 0 bases and J by 2 bases, with 14 bases left in between. CDR1 and CDR2 (germline): DFQATT, SNEGSKA (reference sequence). The CDR3 sequence: CSARDHTSPAYEQYF. The DNA of the CDR3 is TGCAGTGCTAGAGATCACACGTCACCCGCCTACGAGCAGTACTTC.

This clonotype has at least ten counts. The V gene is TRBV6-4, the J gene TRBJ2-2, with a possible D match to TRBD2 (5 bases). Germline assignment: CDR1 MRHNA and CDR2 SNTAGT. V lost 2 bases and J 6 bases, leaving 7 bases between the germline ends. This CDR3 is 13 amino acids long. This CDR3 is CASSDRESGELFF. DNA of the CDR3: TGTGCCAGCAGTGACCGGGAATCCGGGGAGCTGTTTTTT.

This chain joins TRBV6-2 or TRBV6-3 and TRBJ1-2; D unresolved. V was clipped by 8 bases and J by 4 bases, with 8 bases between them. The CDR3 sequence is 11 residues long. Germline V CDR1 and CDR2: MNHEY, SVGEGT. The CDR3 is CASLGFYGYTF. The CDR3 nucleotides read TGTGCCAGCCTAGGGTTCTATGGCTACACCTTC.

This clonotype was counted at least ten times. The V gene is TRBV24-1, the J gene TRBJ2-2; D ambiguous. CDR3 length equals 13 residues. CDR1 and CDR2 (germline): KGHDR, SFDVKD. Trimming cost V 3 bases and J 7 bases, with 8 bases left between them. The CDR3 reads CATSDPRFGELFF. CDR3 nucleotides: TGTGCCACCAGTGATCCGAGGTTCGGGGAGCTGTTTTTT.

This clonotype was recorded at least ten times. The chain has TRBV5-1 and TRBJ2-7, with 12 bases fitting TRBD2. CDR1 is SGHRS, CDR2 YFSETQ, per germline. This CDR3 has 15 amino acids. V was pared by 2 bases and J by 5 bases, with 5 bases of the junction left unmatched. The CDR3 DNA is TGCGCCAGCAGCTTCGAGACTAGCGGGAGCAACGAGCAGTACTTC. Amino acids: CASSFETSGSNEQYF. The full variable domain, in which reference TRBV5-1 and TRBJ2-7 provide the parts outside the CDR3, is KAGVTQTPRYLIKTRGQQVTLSCSPISGHRSVSWYQQTPGQGLQFLFEYFSETQRNKGNFPGRFSGRQFSNSRSEMNVSTLELGDSALYLCASSFETSGSNEQYFGPGTRLTVT.

Many counts were recorded for this clonotype. The V gene is TRBV29-1, the J gene TRBJ1-1; tentative D call: TRBD1 (5 bases). The germline gives CDR1 SQVTM, CDR2 ANQGSEA. The V gene lost 7 bases and the J gene lost 7 bases, with 19 bases spanning the gap. The CDR3 runs 13 residues. Here the CDR3 DNA reads TGCAGCGGGATCCCGGGGCCGGGGAGTGAAGCTTTCTTT. It translates to CSGIPGPGSEAFF.

The chain is built from TRBV28 and TRBJ1-2; D may be TRBD1 (6 bases). Germline assignment: CDR1 MDHEN and CDR2 SYDVKM. This CDR3 comprises 15 residues. Trimming took 5 bases from V and 13 from J, leaving 26 bases between them. In DNA, the CDR3 is TGTGCCAGCAGTCCCGGGACAAACCCTAACTATGGCCGCACCTTC. Translating it yields CASSPGTNPNYGRTF.

The chain employs TRBV28 and TRBJ1-2; TRBD1 matches 9 bases. The CDR3 sequence is 13 residues long. With V trimmed by 7 bases and J by 4 bases, 4 bases remained unmatched. The germline V gene encodes CDR1 MDHEN and CDR2 SYDVKM. CDR3 sequence (DNA): TGTGCCAGCACGGGGACAGGGTTCTATGGCTACACCTTC. As protein: CASTGTGFYGYTF.

This clonotype was detected ten times or more. The chain uses TRBV6-2 or TRBV6-3 and TRBJ2-7; D unclear. The CDR3 is 11 amino acids. Trimming took off 6 bases at V and 0 bases at J, with 3 bases between the two ends. Germline V gene lookup returns CDR1 MNHEY and CDR2 SVGEGT. CDR3 bases: TGTGCCAGCAGACTCTCCTACGAGCAGTACTTC. This gives the protein CASRLSYEQYF.

The table lists this clonotype with many counts. This sequence joins TRBV12-3 or TRBV12-4 and TRBJ2-7, with D possibly matching TRBD1 (5 bases). The CDR3 consists of 13 residues. V lost 3 bases and J lost 1, with 7 bases in between. The DNA of the CDR3 is TGTGCCAGCAGTTTCAGGGTTTCCTACGAGCAGTACTTC. Translating gives CASSFRVSYEQYF.

This clonotype occurred many times. This chain uses TRBV19 with TRBJ1-5; D not resolved. Germline lookup yields CDR1 LNHDA and CDR2 SQIVND (reference sequence). Trimming shortened V by 8 bases and J by 0 bases, and 11 bases separated the two germline ends. The CDR3 has 14 amino acids. The CDR3 sequence is CASRNDYSNQPQHF. The CDR3 nucleotides read TGTGCCAGTCGCAACGATTATAGCAATCAGCCCCAGCATTTT.